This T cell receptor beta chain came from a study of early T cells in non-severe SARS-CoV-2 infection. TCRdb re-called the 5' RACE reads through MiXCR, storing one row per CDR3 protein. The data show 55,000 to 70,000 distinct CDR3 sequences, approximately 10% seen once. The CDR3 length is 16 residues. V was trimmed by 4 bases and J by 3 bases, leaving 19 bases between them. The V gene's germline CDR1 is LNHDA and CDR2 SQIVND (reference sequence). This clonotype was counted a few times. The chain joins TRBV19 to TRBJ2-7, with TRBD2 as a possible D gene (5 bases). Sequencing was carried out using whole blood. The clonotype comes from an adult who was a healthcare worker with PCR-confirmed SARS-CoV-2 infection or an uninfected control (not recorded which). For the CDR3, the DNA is TGTGCCAGTAGTACCGACCTGGAGGCCCCGGGCTACGAGCAGTACTTC. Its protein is CASSTDLEAPGYEQYF.